Sequencing of this T cell receptor (beta chain) was carried out in a study of beta chain features in type 1 diabetes. Sequencing targeted expressed TCRB transcripts, as all isolated RNA had been reverse transcribed. Samples of naive, central memory and regulatory T cells yielded a mean of around 4 million reads. Only in-frame clones appear in the TCRdb table, and some are missing; sequencing was by immunoSEQ multiplex PCR. The profile shows some 350,000 clones, approximately 13% of them singletons. A note on this clone: Antigen unknown.

Findings and caveats of the study: Patients with Type 1 diabetes showed moderately but significantly shorter TCRB CDR3s in all four CD4+ subsets.

The CDR3 has 14 amino acids. J lost 4 bases, V lost 5 bases, and 7 bases had no gene match. The germline V gene encodes CDR1 MNHEY and CDR2 SVGAGI. The chain carries TRBV6-5 and TRBJ1-2; 7 positions match TRBD1. Sequenced sample: naive CD4+ T cells from blood. The receptor was derived from a woman aged 18-35 years with type 1 diabetes. The CDR3 DNA follows: TGTGCCAGCAGTATAAACAGGGGTGGCTATGGCTACACCTTC. Amino acid sequence: CASSINRGGYGYTF.